This T cell receptor beta chain was identified during a study of radiation and T cells in renal cell carcinoma. Germline V gene data show CDR1 as LNHDA and CDR2 as SQIVND (reference sequence). V shed 1 base, J shed 4 bases, and the junction held 7 bases outside the gene matches. CDR3 size: 16 residues. Time point specified: baseline pretreatment blood. Treatment indicated: 15 Gy SBRT to primary tumor, nephrectomy 4 weeks later. The patient's renal cell carcinoma had clear cell pathology. Worth noting for this clone: Its antigen is undetermined.

This table comes from immunoSEQ multiplex PCR, and its TCRdb copy is limited to in-frame clones, with some not included. This table has about 130,000 clones, roughly four fifths appearing once. Study-level findings and limits: In blood, top tumor clones expanded by 2 weeks, shrinking by 4. Pretreatment tumor biopsies were lacking, so baseline clonotypes are unknown.

The receptor's source is a woman aged 55-70 years with renal cell carcinoma. The chain links TRBV19 to TRBJ1-2, with 9 bases matching TRBD1. The sequencing used blood, collected from a patient whose treatment included radiotherapy and nephrectomy. In DNA form, the CDR3 reads TGTGCCAGTAGTATAGTCGGGACAGGGTACCTCTATGGCTACACCTTC. Its protein is CASSIVGTGYLYGYTF. Supplemented by reference TRBV19 and TRBJ1-2, the full variable domain reads DGGITQSPKYLFRKEGQNVTLSCEQNLNHDAMYWYRQDPGQGLRLIYYSQIVNDFQKGDIAEGYSVSREKKESFPLTVTSAQKNPTAFYLCASSIVGTGYLYGYTFGSGTRLTVV.